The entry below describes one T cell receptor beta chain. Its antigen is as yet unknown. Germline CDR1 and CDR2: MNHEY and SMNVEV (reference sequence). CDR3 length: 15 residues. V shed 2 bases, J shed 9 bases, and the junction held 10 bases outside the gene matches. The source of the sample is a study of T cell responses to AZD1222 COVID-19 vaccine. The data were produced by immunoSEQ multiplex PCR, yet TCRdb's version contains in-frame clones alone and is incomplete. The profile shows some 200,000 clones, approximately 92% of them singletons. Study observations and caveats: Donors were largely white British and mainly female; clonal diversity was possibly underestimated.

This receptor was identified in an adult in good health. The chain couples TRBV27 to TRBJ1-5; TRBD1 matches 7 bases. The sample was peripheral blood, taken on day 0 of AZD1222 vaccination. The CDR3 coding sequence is TGTGCCAGCAGTTTAGGGACAGATGGTGAGGGGCCCCAGCATTTT. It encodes CASSLGTDGEGPQHF.